The 22 T cell receptor beta chains given below trace back to one sample, sequenced in a study of blood T cell repertoires in COVID-19. Assay used: immunoSEQ multiplex PCR; TCRdb lists only in-frame clones, some missing. This table has 180,000 or so clones, over 80% appearing once. Specimen: peripheral blood. These receptors originate from a woman aged 40 to 55 with COVID-19, enrolled during active disease.

This chain links TRBV20-1 with TRBJ2-1, with TRBD2 matching over 7 bases. The germline CDR1 and CDR2 sequences are DFQATT and SNEGSKA (reference sequence). The junction had 1 base not matched to a gene; V was cut back by 3 bases and J by 2 bases. This CDR3 has 13 residues. The CDR3 spells CSASGGAYNEQFF. The CDR3 DNA follows: TGCAGTGCTAGTGGGGGGGCCTACAATGAGCAGTTCTTC.

J is TRBJ2-1 and V is TRBV24-1, with TRBD2 matching over 7 bases. CDR3 length: 15 amino acids. With V trimmed by 3 bases and J by 0 bases, 1 base remained unmatched. CDR1 is KGHDR, CDR2 SFDVKD, per germline. CDR3 DNA: TGTGCCACCAGTGATCGCGGGAGCTCCTACAATGAGCAGTTCTTC. It encodes CATSDRGSSYNEQFF.

DNA for the CDR3: TGTGCTAGTGGTTCAGGGACAGTCCTCGCAGAAGCTTTCTTT. Amino acid sequence: CASGSGTVLAEAFF. The chain combines TRBV12-5 with TRBJ1-1; 7 bases map to TRBD1. There are 14 residues in the CDR3. Germline V CDR1 and CDR2: LGHNT, FRNRAP. The junction had 10 bases not matched to a gene; V was cut back by 4 bases and J by 8 bases.

J is TRBJ2-3 and V is TRBV7-9, with TRBD1 as a possible D gene (7 bases). The CDR3 length is 16 residues. With 5 bases removed from V and 2 bases from J, the gap between germline ends came to 17 bases. Germline assignment: CDR1 SEHNR and CDR2 FQNEAQ (reference sequence). The CDR3 sequence: CASSPRQGLSTDTQYF. The CDR3 DNA follows: TGTGCCAGCAGCCCCAGACAGGGACTTTCCACAGATACGCAGTATTTT.

The gene calls are TRBV29-1 and TRBJ2-3, with D possibly being TRBD2 (5 bases). The ends were cut back, 3 bases at V and 7 bases at J, with 11 bases in the middle. Germline CDR1 reads SQVTM; CDR2 reads ANQGSEA. The CDR3 runs to 12 residues. CDR3 amino acids: CSVDREMNTQYF. The CDR3 DNA reads as TGCAGCGTTGACCGGGAAATGAATACGCAGTATTTT.

V is TRBV11-1 and J is TRBJ2-7, with 7 bases aligning to TRBD2. This CDR3 has 13 amino acids. The J segment lost 0 bases and the V segment lost 7 bases, leaving 3 bases of the junction unmatched. Germline loops: CDR1 SGHAT, CDR2 FQDESV (reference sequence). The CDR3 spells CASTTSYSYEQYF. CDR3 nucleotides: TGTGCCAGCACGACTAGCTACTCCTACGAGCAGTACTTC.

The genes are TRBV3-1 (or the pseudogene TRBV3-2) and TRBJ2-3, with D unresolved. Germline CDR1 reads LGHDT; CDR2 reads YNNKEL (reference sequence). V was clipped by 0 bases and J by 0 bases, with 7 bases between them. The CDR3 sequence is 15 residues long. The CDR3 protein is CASSQDRRSTDTQYF. As DNA, the CDR3 is TGTGCCAGCAGCCAAGATCGGAGAAGCACAGATACGCAGTATTTT.

The chain links TRBV2 to TRBJ1-1; 9 positions agree with TRBD1. The CDR3 is 13 amino acids. Looked up from germline, CDR1 is SNHLY and CDR2 is FYNNEI. V shed 9 bases, J shed 1 base, and the junction held 3 bases outside the gene matches. CDR3 in amino acids: CASKTGGNTEAFF. Written as DNA, the CDR3 is TGTGCCAGTAAGACAGGGGGGAACACTGAAGCTTTCTTT. Variable domain in full (rest from reference TRBV2 and TRBJ1-1): EPEVTQTPSHQVTQMGQEVILRCVPISNHLYFYWYRQILGQKVEFLVSFYNNEISEKSEIFDDQFSVERPDGSNFTLKIRSTKLEDSAMYFCASKTGGNTEAFFGQGTRLTVV.

This clone has just a few counts. The V call is TRBV7-9, the J call TRBJ2-1, with 7 bases that match TRBD2. The CDR3 loop spans 14 amino acids. The junction had 11 bases not matched to a gene; V was cut back by 7 bases and J by 8 bases. Germline CDR1 and CDR2: SEHNR and FQNEAQ (reference sequence). The CDR3: CASKEAGPPDEQFF. The CDR3 DNA sequence: TGTGCCAGCAAGGAAGCGGGACCCCCGGATGAGCAGTTCTTC.

The rearrangement uses TRBV4-1 and TRBJ1-1; unclear D gene. V lost 4 bases and J lost 1, with 25 bases in between. The CDR3 covers 19 residues. Germline CDR1 reads MGHRA; CDR2 reads YSYEKL. This chain's CDR3 is CASSPPVEGTNWENTEAFF. The CDR3 nucleotides read TGCGCCAGCAGCCCTCCGGTGGAGGGCACAAACTGGGAGAACACTGAAGCTTTCTTT.

This clone occurred a few times. This rearrangement joins TRBV5-4 to TRBJ2-7, with D unresolved. CDR3 size: 12 residues. Germline V lookup: CDR1 SGHNT, CDR2 YYREEE (reference sequence). Between the trimmed V and J ends, which lost 2 bases and 2 bases, there was a span of 5 bases. CDR3 protein: CASSLTAYEQYF. DNA of the CDR3: TGTGCCAGCAGCTTAACAGCCTACGAGCAGTACTTC.

This clone was observed a few times. The gene calls are TRBV6-6 and TRBJ2-3, with 8 bases lining up with TRBD2. Germline CDR1 MNHNY, CDR2 SVGAGI (reference sequence). V dropped 7 bases and J dropped 1; count of bases not matched to a gene: 7. The CDR3 loop spans 15 amino acids. CDR3 coding DNA: TGTGCCAGCACCTACTCGCGGGGGGGCACAGATACGCAGTATTTT. Translated: CASTYSRGGTDTQYF.

CDR3 sequence: CASSPLGQGSTYTEAFF. The CDR3 bases are TGTGCCAGCTCACCACTGGGACAGGGCTCGACATACACTGAAGCTTTCTTT. V gene TRBV18 combines with J gene TRBJ1-1, with TRBD1 matching over 9 bases. This CDR3 has 17 residues. J was trimmed by 3 bases and V by 1 base; bases with no gene match: 9. CDR1 is KGHSH, CDR2 LQKENI, per germline.

The chain recombines TRBV18 with TRBJ2-3; a possible D gene is TRBD2 (6 bases). The ends were cut back, 4 bases at V and 0 bases at J, with 11 bases in the middle. The CDR3 runs 15 residues. Germline CDR1 is KGHSH and CDR2 is LQKENI. The CDR3 loop is CASSLGRSSTDTQYF. The CDR3 bases are TGTGCCAGCTCACTGGGGAGGAGTAGCACAGATACGCAGTATTTT.

V gene TRBV27 combines with J gene TRBJ1-1; 7 nucleotides line up with TRBD1. After removal of 8 bases from V and 0 bases from J, the junction contained 9 bases not matched to a gene. The CDR3 length is 15 residues. Looked up from germline, CDR1 is MNHEY and CDR2 is SMNVEV (reference sequence). Written as DNA, the CDR3 is TGTGCCAGCGCCGCTCGGACAGGATTGAACACTGAAGCTTTCTTT. Protein sequence: CASAARTGLNTEAFF.

The chain is built from TRBV5-1 and TRBJ1-2; D unresolved. The CDR3 loop spans 14 amino acids. Germline V gene lookup returns CDR1 SGHRS and CDR2 YFSETQ. Between the trimmed V and J ends, which lost 0 bases and 8 bases, there was a span of 14 bases. The chain's CDR3 is CASSLAAGHEGYTF. The CDR3 bases are TGCGCCAGCAGCTTGGCGGCAGGCCATGAAGGCTACACCTTC.

Remarks on this clone: At one boundary the junction diverges from the germline segment, which might be a read error. The rearrangement links TRBV19 to TRBJ2-7, with 7 bases aligning to TRBD1. The germline V gene has CDR1 LNHDA and CDR2 SQIVND (reference sequence). The CDR3 totals 14 residues. Here the CDR3 DNA reads TGTGCCAGTAGTATCAGGGGGTTATATTACGCGCAGTACTTC. It is translated as CASSIRGLYYAQYF.

This sequence joins TRBV5-1 and TRBJ1-3; D uncertain. The CDR3 runs to 13 residues. CDR1 is SGHRS, CDR2 YFSETQ, per germline. V was trimmed by 0 bases and J by 8 bases, leaving 9 bases between them. DNA of the CDR3: TGCGCCAGCAGCTTGGGACCAGAGGACACCATATATTTT. This gives the protein CASSLGPEDTIYF.

The gene calls are TRBV28 and TRBJ1-2, with 8 bases identical to TRBD1. The trim removed 2 bases at V and 6 bases at J, leaving 5 bases unmatched. The CDR3 runs 14 residues. CDR1 and CDR2 (germline): MDHEN, SYDVKM. In nucleotides, the CDR3 is TGTGCCAGCAGTTTAACGGGACAGGCGGATGGCTACACCTTC. It is translated as CASSLTGQADGYTF.

The chain has TRBV19 and TRBJ1-2; 8 nucleotides align to TRBD1. CDR3 length equals 12 residues. Germline V CDR1 and CDR2: LNHDA, SQIVND (reference sequence). Trimming cost V 9 bases and J 8 bases; bases outside gene matches: 8. CDR3 bases: TGTGCCAGCCAGGACAGGGTGGGAGGCTACACCTTC. Encoded protein: CASQDRVGGYTF. Supplemented by reference TRBV19 and TRBJ1-2, the full variable domain reads DGGITQSPKYLFRKEGQNVTLSCEQNLNHDAMYWYRQDPGQGLRLIYYSQIVNDFQKGDIAEGYSVSREKKESFPLTVTSAQKNPTAFYLCASQDRVGGYTFGSGTRLTVV.

The genes are TRBV27 and TRBJ1-2; 7 nucleotides agree with TRBD1. The junction had 10 bases not matched to a gene; V was cut back by 6 bases and J by 3 bases. Looked up from germline, CDR1 is MNHEY and CDR2 is SMNVEV (reference sequence). This CDR3 spans 15 amino acids. CDR3 amino acids: CASRMDRRTDYGYTF. The CDR3 DNA sequence: TGTGCCAGCAGGATGGACAGGAGGACGGACTATGGCTACACCTTC.

The rearrangement links TRBV7-3 to TRBJ2-7; TRBD1 is a possible D gene (6 bases). In germline, CDR1 is SGHTA, CDR2 FQGTGA. The CDR3 length is 14 residues. V lost 5 bases and J lost 2, with 13 bases in between. This CDR3 reads CASSGRDKPYEQYF. DNA of the CDR3: TGTGCCAGCAGCGGCCGGGACAAACCCTACGAGCAGTACTTC.